One and the same sample provided the 6 T cell receptor beta chains below, sequenced in a study of shared clonotypes between healthy human individuals. Naive CD8 cells lacked CD45RO and underwent positive selection for CCR7, leaving out terminally differentiated effector memory CD45RA+ cells. Only in-frame clones appear in the TCRdb table, and some are missing; sequencing was by immunoSEQ multiplex PCR. The data contain about 2.1 million clones, 80% to 95% of them seen just once; the ten biggest clones take up around 1.7%. The specimen was naive CD8+ T cells from PBMCs. All receptors come from a man between 18 and 29 years old in good health. Some clones in this sample may be carry-over from other donors' samples.

This sequence joins TRBV29-1 and TRBJ2-3; D might be TRBD2 (6 bases). V lost 4 bases and J lost 3, with 11 bases in between. The CDR3 spans 13 residues. Germline assignment: CDR1 SQVTM and CDR2 ANQGSEA. In DNA, the CDR3 is TGCAGCGTTGTCGTTGGGAGGACAGATACGCAGTATTTT. It translates to CSVVVGRTDTQYF.

The gene calls are TRBV4-1 and TRBJ2-1, with no clear D. Trimming took off 0 bases at V and 6 bases at J, with 6 bases between the two ends. The CDR3 is made up of 13 amino acids. Germline values: CDR1 MGHRA, CDR2 YSYEKL. The CDR3 nucleotides read TGCGCCAGCAGCCAAGAGATTCGCAATGAGCAGTTCTTC. As protein: CASSQEIRNEQFF.

This chain uses TRBV11-2 with TRBJ2-7, with 9 bases identical to TRBD2. Germline CDR1 SGHAT, CDR2 FQNNGV. The ends lost 5 bases at V and 0 bases at J; junction bases unmatched: 17. CDR3 length equals 19 residues. The CDR3 sequence is CASSPIVLAGKFVSYEQYF. The CDR3 nucleotides read TGTGCCAGCAGCCCGATCGTCCTAGCGGGAAAATTTGTCTCCTACGAGCAGTACTTC. Full variable domain (rest looked up from reference TRBV11-2 and TRBJ2-7): EAGVAQSPRYKIIEKRQSVAFWCNPISGHATLYWYQQILGQGPKLLIQFQNNGVVDDSQLPKDRFSAERLKGVDSTLKIQPAKLEDSAVYLCASSPIVLAGKFVSYEQYFGPGTRLTVT.

The CDR3 nucleotides read TGTGCCAGCAGTTTATCCGGACGGGGCCACGAGCAGTACTTC. The encoded protein is CASSLSGRGHEQYF. The chain joins TRBV27 to TRBJ2-7; D could derive from TRBD1 or TRBD2 (5 bases each). Germline assignment: CDR1 MNHEY and CDR2 SMNVEV (reference sequence). This CDR3 is built from 14 residues. Trimming removed 0 bases at V and 5 bases at J, with 11 bases between.

This chain connects TRBV5-5 to TRBJ2-7; the D is unclear. V was pared by 3 bases and J by 0 bases, with 4 bases between. The CDR3 consists of 12 residues. Germline V gene lookup returns CDR1 SGHKS and CDR2 YYEKEE (reference sequence). The CDR3 is CASSSSSYEQYF. CDR3 sequence (DNA): TGTGCCAGCAGCTCCTCCTCCTACGAGCAGTACTTC.

The chain has TRBV7-3 and TRBJ2-1; 10 bases align to TRBD2. J gave up 5 bases and V 2 bases, and 0 bases lay outside the gene matches. The CDR3 has 14 amino acids. Germline V lookup: CDR1 SGHTA, CDR2 FQGTGA. The CDR3 DNA is TGTGCCAGCAGCTTACTAGCGGGGGACAATGAGCAGTTCTTC. It codes for CASSLLAGDNEQFF.